This T cell receptor (beta chain) is from a study of response to subunit inactivated influenza vaccine. This clonotype has at least ten counts. The antigen is undetermined. Germline CDR1 is SNHLY and CDR2 is FYNNEI. Losses at the gene ends were 4 bases for V and 8 bases for J; bases not matched to a gene: 4. The CDR3 is made up of 13 amino acids. Study-wide findings and caveats: Authors suggested each seasonal flu vaccination may recruit only limited numbers of new T cells.

One entry per CDR3 protein results from TCRdb running MiXCR on the RT-PCR reads. In the table there are about 700,000 distinct CDR3 sequences, approximately 14% of which are singletons. The sample was PBMCs from blood, taken approximately 13 days after vaccination. The V call is TRBV2, the J call TRBJ2-2; 7 bases are shared with TRBD2. This clonotype was obtained from a man aged 50-60 years who received an inactivated influenza vaccine. In nucleotides, the CDR3 is TGTGCCAGCAGTGGGGAGGGCCCGGGGGAGCTGTTTTTT. Translated: CASSGEGPGELFF.